A selection of T cell receptor beta chains follows, all from one sample in a study of OX40 agonist ivuxolimab in advanced cancers. TCRdb's copy holds only in-frame clones and misses some; the assay was immunoSEQ multiplex PCR. The repertoire holds 30,000 to 45,000 clones, with 88% as singletons. Here the sequenced sample was CD4+ or CD8+ T cells sorted from blood, taken in a trial of the OX40 agonist ivuxolimab. The receptors stem from an adult with an advanced solid tumor such as melanoma, head and neck, liver or kidney cancer. CDR3s include the opening cysteine and the closing phenylalanine or tryptophan. The D gene is left open where the match is weak. The size entry is marked missing in some rows and otherwise reads once, few, many or a size class.

clone_size: -
j_call: TRBJ1-2
v_call: TRBV6-1
d_call: -
cdr3_nt: TGTGCCAGCAGTGAAGGTGGAGGAAACTATGGCTACACCTTC
cdr3_aa: CASSEGGGNYGYTF

clone_size: -
j_call: TRBJ2-1
v_call: TRBV4-1
d_call: -
cdr3_nt: TGCGCCAGCAGCCAAGGGTTAGCAAGGGAGCAGTTCTTC
cdr3_aa: CASSQGLAREQFF

clone_size: -
j_call: TRBJ1-5
v_call: TRBV27
d_call: TRBD1
cdr3_nt: TGTGCCAGCAGTCTCGGACAGGGCAATCAGCCCCAGCATTTT
cdr3_aa: CASSLGQGNQPQHF

clone_size: -
j_call: TRBJ2-5
v_call: TRBV28
d_call: TRBD2
cdr3_nt: TGTGCCAGCAGTTTGCCGGCTAGCGGACAAGAGACCCAGTACTTC
cdr3_aa: CASSLPASGQETQYF

clone_size: -
j_call: TRBJ2-7
v_call: TRBV4-2
d_call: -
cdr3_nt: TGTGCCAGCAGCCCGGATCCTCGGGGACTCTTCTACGAGCAGTACTTC
cdr3_aa: CASSPDPRGLFYEQYF

clone_size: -
j_call: TRBJ2-3
v_call: TRBV27
d_call: -
cdr3_nt: TGTGCCAGCAGTTTACTGGGCGATACGCAGTATTTT
cdr3_aa: CASSLLGDTQYF

clone_size: -
j_call: TRBJ2-5
v_call: TRBV28
d_call: -
cdr3_nt: TGTGCCAGCAGCCCCCCTACGGCCCAGTACTTC
cdr3_aa: CASSPPTAQYF

clone_size: -
j_call: TRBJ2-7
v_call: TRBV12-2
d_call: -
cdr3_nt: TGTGCAAGTCGCTTACCATCCGGGACAGGGGGCCTCTACGAGCAGTACTTC
cdr3_aa: CASRLPSGTGGLYEQYF

clone_size: once
j_call: TRBJ2-1
v_call: TRBV6-6
d_call: -
cdr3_nt: TGTGCCAGCAGAATTACCTCCGGACAGTTCAATGAGCAGTTCTTC
cdr3_aa: CASRITSGQFNEQFF

clone_size: -
j_call: TRBJ1-1
v_call: TRBV6-5
d_call: -
cdr3_nt: TGTGCCAGCAGTACCGAGACCATGAACACTGAAGCTTTCTTT
cdr3_aa: CASSTETMNTEAFF

clone_size: once
j_call: TRBJ2-2
v_call: TRBV4-3
d_call: TRBD1
cdr3_nt: TGCGCCAGCAGCCCTTGGACAGGGGGAACCGGGGAGCTGTTTTTT
cdr3_aa: CASSPWTGGTGELFF

clone_size: -
j_call: TRBJ2-1
v_call: TRBV29-1
d_call: -
cdr3_nt: TGCAGCGTTGAACGGGGGGCGGGGTACAATGAGCAGTTCTTC
cdr3_aa: CSVERGAGYNEQFF

clone_size: -
j_call: TRBJ1-1
v_call: TRBV15
d_call: -
cdr3_nt: TGTGCCACCAGCAGAGTGGGGGGAAACACTGAAGCTTTCTTT
cdr3_aa: CATSRVGGNTEAFF

clone_size: -
j_call: TRBJ2-7
v_call: TRBV4-3
d_call: -
cdr3_nt: TGCGCCAGCAACCCCCTACGCTGGGAGAGGCACGAGCAGTACTTC
cdr3_aa: CASNPLRWERHEQYF

clone_size: -
j_call: TRBJ2-7
v_call: TRBV28
d_call: TRBD1
cdr3_nt: TGTGCCAGCAGTTCGTCCGACAGGGGGTTTTCCTACGAGCAGTACTTC
cdr3_aa: CASSSSDRGFSYEQYF

clone_size: -
j_call: TRBJ2-5
v_call: TRBV21-1
d_call: -
cdr3_nt: TGTGCCAGCAGCAAAGAACAGTACCAAGAGACCCAGTACTTC
cdr3_aa: CASSKEQYQETQYF

clone_size: -
j_call: TRBJ2-7
v_call: TRBV19
d_call: TRBD2
cdr3_nt: TGTGCCAGTAGTCCTAGCGGAAGCTCCTACGAGCAGTACTTC
cdr3_aa: CASSPSGSSYEQYF

clone_size: -
j_call: TRBJ2-2
v_call: TRBV19
d_call: -
cdr3_nt: TGTGCCAGTAGTATAGAGGTGGTCAATCGGGCCGGGGAGCTGTTTTTT
cdr3_aa: CASSIEVVNRAGELFF

clone_size: -
j_call: TRBJ2-5
v_call: TRBV28
d_call: -
cdr3_nt: TGTGCCAGCAGATTCAAGACCGGAGCGTACCAAGAGACCCAGTACTTC
cdr3_aa: CASRFKTGAYQETQYF

clone_size: -
j_call: TRBJ2-7
v_call: TRBV19
d_call: -
cdr3_nt: TGTGCCAGTAGTATTCTGGGCCCAACAGGCGAGCAGTACTTC
cdr3_aa: CASSILGPTGEQYF

clone_size: -
j_call: TRBJ2-3
v_call: TRBV5-1
d_call: TRBD2
cdr3_nt: TGCGCCAGCAGCTTCCGGACTAGCGGGATCACAGATACGCAGTATTTT
cdr3_aa: CASSFRTSGITDTQYF

clone_size: -
j_call: TRBJ2-1
v_call: TRBV14
d_call: TRBD2
cdr3_nt: TGTGCCAGCAGCCCCCTAGCGGGAGGGTACAATGAGCAGTTCTTC
cdr3_aa: CASSPLAGGYNEQFF

clone_size: -
j_call: TRBJ2-5
v_call: TRBV7-8
d_call: -
cdr3_nt: TGTGCCAGCAGCTCCGACAGACTCCAAGAGACCCAGTACTTC
cdr3_aa: CASSSDRLQETQYF

clone_size: -
j_call: TRBJ2-3
v_call: TRBV19
d_call: TRBD2
cdr3_nt: TGTGCCAGTAGTACCGGGACTAGCGGGAGGGGATCAAATACGCAGTATTTT
cdr3_aa: CASSTGTSGRGSNTQYF

clone_size: -
j_call: TRBJ2-1
v_call: TRBV27
d_call: TRBD2
cdr3_nt: TGTGCCAGCAGTTTACGGGTTACGGTAGGGCGGGAGTGGTTTGAGCAGTTCTTC
cdr3_aa: CASSLRVTVGREWFEQFF

clone_size: -
j_call: TRBJ2-7
v_call: TRBV9
d_call: TRBD1
cdr3_nt: TGTGCCAGCAGCGCCGACGACAGGGGGGCCTACGAGCAGTACTTC
cdr3_aa: CASSADDRGAYEQYF

clone_size: -
j_call: TRBJ2-1
v_call: TRBV27
d_call: TRBD2
cdr3_nt: TGTGCCAGCAGTACGGCTCCGGGACTAGCGGGAGGGCGCGGGAACAATGAGCAGTTCTTC
cdr3_aa: CASSTAPGLAGGRGNNEQFF